The clone carrying this TCR beta chain was detected a few times. This entry belongs to a study of cytomegalovirus exposure and HLA in healthy donors. The germline V and J ends were trimmed by 1 base and 2 bases, with 17 bases remaining between them. The CDR3 length is 17 residues. CDR1 is SGHDN, CDR2 FVKESK, per germline. PCR amplification relied on 60 Vbeta primers (plus 13 Jbeta primers). The method was immunoSEQ multiplex PCR; TCRdb's version includes in-frame clones alone and lacks a portion of them. The data contain 160,000 or so clones, roughly 79% of them singletons. The TCR was taken from a man aged 18 to 35 in good health and CMV-seropositive. Sequencing input: PBMCs. The rearrangement links TRBV14 to TRBJ2-5; D might be TRBD2 (7 bases). This CDR3 is CASSQVAGAVWQETQYF. In DNA, the CDR3 is TGTGCCAGCAGCCAAGTTGCGGGGGCAGTTTGGCAAGAGACCCAGTACTTC.